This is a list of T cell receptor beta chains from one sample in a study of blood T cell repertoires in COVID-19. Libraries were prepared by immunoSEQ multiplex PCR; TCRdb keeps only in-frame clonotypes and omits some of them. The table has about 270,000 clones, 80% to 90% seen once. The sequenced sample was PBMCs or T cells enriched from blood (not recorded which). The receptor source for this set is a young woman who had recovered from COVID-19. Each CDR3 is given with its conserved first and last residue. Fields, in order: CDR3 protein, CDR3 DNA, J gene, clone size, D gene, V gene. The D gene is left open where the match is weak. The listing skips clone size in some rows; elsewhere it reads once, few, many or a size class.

CDR3 protein: CASSRGHPPGTEAFF
CDR3 DNA: TGTGCCAGCAGTCGGGGACATCCCCCGGGGACTGAAGCTTTCTTT
J gene: TRBJ1-1
clone size: .
D gene: .
V gene: TRBV2

CDR3 protein: CASSQGTGVTDTQYF
CDR3 DNA: TGTGCCAGCAGCCAAGGTACAGGGGTGACAGATACGCAGTATTTT
J gene: TRBJ2-3
clone size: .
D gene: TRBD1
V gene: TRBV14

CDR3 protein: CASSLSGGGGETQYF
CDR3 DNA: TGCGCCAGCAGCTTGTCGGGCGGGGGAGGTGAGACCCAGTACTTC
J gene: TRBJ2-5
clone size: .
D gene: TRBD2
V gene: TRBV5-1

CDR3 protein: CASSQRTGGRAFF
CDR3 DNA: TGTGCCAGCAGCCAGAGGACAGGGGGCCGGGCTTTCTTT
J gene: TRBJ1-1
clone size: .
D gene: TRBD1
V gene: TRBV5-6

CDR3 protein: CASSSGTGILNTEAFF
CDR3 DNA: TGTGCCAGCAGTTCCGGGACAGGGATCTTGAACACTGAAGCTTTCTTT
J gene: TRBJ1-1
clone size: .
D gene: TRBD1
V gene: TRBV6-5

CDR3 protein: CASSQVTGLAEYEQYF
CDR3 DNA: TGTGCCAGCAGCCAGGTGACGGGACTAGCGGAATACGAGCAGTACTTC
J gene: TRBJ2-7
clone size: .
D gene: TRBD2
V gene: TRBV3-1/TRBV3-2

CDR3 protein: CASSSGQGYNQPQHF
CDR3 DNA: TGTGCCAGCAGTTCGGGACAGGGGTACAATCAGCCCCAGCATTTT
J gene: TRBJ1-5
clone size: .
D gene: TRBD1
V gene: TRBV6-1

CDR3 protein: CSASRARANYGYTF
CDR3 DNA: TGCAGTGCTAGTCGGGCCAGGGCCAACTATGGCTACACCTTC
J gene: TRBJ1-2
clone size: .
D gene: .
V gene: TRBV20-1

CDR3 protein: CASSYGGQYNEQFF
CDR3 DNA: TGCGCCAGCAGCTACGGGGGGCAGTACAATGAGCAGTTCTTC
J gene: TRBJ2-1
clone size: once
D gene: .
V gene: TRBV5-1

CDR3 protein: CASSVRGTDTQYF
CDR3 DNA: TGTGCCAGCAGCGTAAGAGGGACAGATACGCAGTATTTT
J gene: TRBJ2-3
clone size: .
D gene: .
V gene: TRBV9

CDR3 protein: CASSPVPGLAGGRSEQFF
CDR3 DNA: TGTGCCAGCAGCCCCGTCCCGGGACTAGCGGGGGGGCGGAGTGAGCAGTTCTTC
J gene: TRBJ2-1
clone size: .
D gene: TRBD2
V gene: TRBV3-1/TRBV3-2

CDR3 protein: CATTRGGSTDTQYF
CDR3 DNA: TGTGCCACCACACGGGGGGGGAGCACAGATACGCAGTATTTT
J gene: TRBJ2-3
clone size: .
D gene: TRBD2
V gene: TRBV10-3

CDR3 protein: CASNRGPGPQHF
CDR3 DNA: TGTGCCAGCAATAGAGGGCCAGGGCCCCAGCATTTT
J gene: TRBJ1-5
clone size: .
D gene: .
V gene: TRBV2

CDR3 protein: CASSQVESLYGYTF
CDR3 DNA: TGTGCCAGCAGCCAAGTTGAGTCTCTTTATGGCTACACCTTC
J gene: TRBJ1-2
clone size: .
D gene: .
V gene: TRBV4-2

CDR3 protein: CASSSTGDTEAFF
CDR3 DNA: TGTGCCAGCTCATCAACAGGGGACACTGAAGCTTTCTTT
J gene: TRBJ1-1
clone size: .
D gene: TRBD1
V gene: TRBV18

CDR3 protein: CASSLGQILTEAFF
CDR3 DNA: TGTGCCAGCAGCTTGGGGCAGATCCTCACTGAAGCTTTCTTT
J gene: TRBJ1-1
clone size: once
D gene: .
V gene: TRBV5-4

CDR3 protein: CASSLGSLWTVEEQYF
CDR3 DNA: TGTGCCAGCAGCTTAGGCTCTTTGTGGACAGTCGAAGAGCAGTACTTC
J gene: TRBJ2-7
clone size: .
D gene: .
V gene: TRBV11-2

CDR3 protein: CATGTGGLTGELFF
CDR3 DNA: TGTGCCACCGGGACAGGGGGCCTCACCGGGGAGCTGTTTTTT
J gene: TRBJ2-2
clone size: .
D gene: TRBD1
V gene: TRBV27

CDR3 protein: CSVEHGFQPQHF
CDR3 DNA: TGCAGCGTTGAACACGGGTTCCAGCCCCAGCATTTT
J gene: TRBJ1-5
clone size: .
D gene: .
V gene: TRBV29-1

CDR3 protein: CASGGTGGNYEQYF
CDR3 DNA: TGTGCCAGCGGGGGGACCGGGGGTAACTACGAGCAGTACTTC
J gene: TRBJ2-7
clone size: .
D gene: .
V gene: TRBV6-6

CDR3 protein: CASKGTEGTEAFF
CDR3 DNA: TGCGCCAGCAAGGGGACGGAGGGGACTGAAGCTTTCTTT
J gene: TRBJ1-1
clone size: once
D gene: .
V gene: TRBV5-1

CDR3 protein: CASSAGQGNSPLHF
CDR3 DNA: TGTGCCAGCAGCGCTGGACAGGGAAATTCACCCCTCCACTTT
J gene: TRBJ1-6
clone size: medium-sized
D gene: TRBD1
V gene: TRBV6-4

CDR3 protein: CASSRTGPNPGPQHF
CDR3 DNA: TGTGCCAGCAGCAGGACAGGACCCAATCCGGGGCCCCAGCATTTT
J gene: TRBJ1-5
clone size: .
D gene: TRBD1
V gene: TRBV6-5

CDR3 protein: CASSYRGNTEAFF
CDR3 DNA: TGTGCCAGTAGTTACAGGGGTAACACTGAAGCTTTCTTT
J gene: TRBJ1-1
clone size: .
D gene: TRBD1
V gene: TRBV19

CDR3 protein: CSVGTSATQETQYF
CDR3 DNA: TGCAGCGTTGGGACTAGCGCGACTCAAGAGACCCAGTACTTC
J gene: TRBJ2-5
clone size: .
D gene: TRBD2
V gene: TRBV29-1

CDR3 protein: CASSLDRGGWTSTDTQYF
CDR3 DNA: TGTGCCAGCAGCTTAGATCGGGGGGGGTGGACTTCAACAGATACGCAGTATTTT
J gene: TRBJ2-3
clone size: .
D gene: TRBD2
V gene: TRBV7-2

CDR3 protein: CASSLNYGYTF
CDR3 DNA: TGTGCCAGCAGTCTAAACTATGGCTACACCTTC
J gene: TRBJ1-2
clone size: .
D gene: .
V gene: TRBV28

CDR3 protein: CASDRGAGTGELFF
CDR3 DNA: TGTGCCAGCGATCGGGGGGCGGGCACCGGGGAGCTGTTTTTT
J gene: TRBJ2-2
clone size: .
D gene: .
V gene: TRBV6-6

CDR3 protein: CASSLQGLGAQETQYF
CDR3 DNA: TGCGCCAGCAGCTTGCAGGGATTAGGCGCCCAAGAGACCCAGTACTTC
J gene: TRBJ2-5
clone size: .
D gene: .
V gene: TRBV5-1

CDR3 protein: CASSQGASGGQSSTDTQYF
CDR3 DNA: TGTGCCAGCAGCCAAGGAGCTAGCGGGGGGCAATCTAGCACAGATACGCAGTATTTT
J gene: TRBJ2-3
clone size: .
D gene: TRBD2
V gene: TRBV3-1/TRBV3-2

CDR3 protein: CASSVTGQNTEAFF
CDR3 DNA: TGTGCCAGCAGCGTCACAGGGCAGAACACTGAAGCTTTCTTT
J gene: TRBJ1-1
clone size: .
D gene: .
V gene: TRBV9

CDR3 protein: CASRVGLNEQFF
CDR3 DNA: TGTGCCAGTCGGGTGGGACTCAATGAGCAGTTCTTC
J gene: TRBJ2-1
clone size: .
D gene: .
V gene: TRBV25-1

CDR3 protein: CASTGGQNSPLHF
CDR3 DNA: TGTGCCAGTACCGGAGGACAGAATTCACCCCTCCACTTT
J gene: TRBJ1-6
clone size: once
D gene: .
V gene: TRBV19

CDR3 protein: CASSPGGGSYEQYF
CDR3 DNA: TGTGCCAGCAGCCCTGGTGGGGGGAGCTACGAGCAGTACTTC
J gene: TRBJ2-7
clone size: .
D gene: .
V gene: TRBV11-2

CDR3 protein: CASSSTLRGRPDETQYF
CDR3 DNA: TGTGCCAGCAGCTCGACCCTGAGGGGGCGCCCGGATGAGACCCAGTACTTC
J gene: TRBJ2-5
clone size: .
D gene: TRBD1
V gene: TRBV11-2

CDR3 protein: CASSIGGLYGYTF
CDR3 DNA: TGTGCCAGTAGTATCGGCGGACTATATGGCTACACCTTC
J gene: TRBJ1-2
clone size: .
D gene: .
V gene: TRBV19

CDR3 protein: CASSQVEGSGYGYTF
CDR3 DNA: TGCGCCAGCAGCCAAGTTGAGGGTTCGGGTTATGGCTACACCTTC
J gene: TRBJ1-2
clone size: .
D gene: .
V gene: TRBV4-1

CDR3 protein: CASSSTGQGASSSGNTIYF
CDR3 DNA: TGTGCCAGTAGTAGCACGGGACAGGGGGCCTCAAGCTCTGGAAACACCATATATTTT
J gene: TRBJ1-3
clone size: few
D gene: TRBD1
V gene: TRBV19

CDR3 protein: CASSAQQGTEAFF
CDR3 DNA: TGTGCCAGCAGCGCGCAACAGGGAACTGAAGCTTTCTTT
J gene: TRBJ1-1
clone size: once
D gene: .
V gene: TRBV9

CDR3 protein: CASRQDRTETNTEAFF
CDR3 DNA: TGTGCCAGCAGACAAGACAGAACTGAGACCAACACTGAAGCTTTCTTT
J gene: TRBJ1-1
clone size: .
D gene: .
V gene: TRBV7-9

CDR3 protein: CASSLTTSGQETQYF
CDR3 DNA: TGCGCCAGCAGCTTGACGACTAGCGGCCAAGAGACCCAGTACTTC
J gene: TRBJ2-5
clone size: .
D gene: TRBD2
V gene: TRBV5-1

CDR3 protein: CASSREPTVNTEAFF
CDR3 DNA: TGTGCCAGCAGCCGCGAGCCGACAGTGAACACTGAAGCTTTCTTT
J gene: TRBJ1-1
clone size: .
D gene: .
V gene: TRBV7-6

CDR3 protein: CASSPGGNSPLHF
CDR3 DNA: TGTGCCAGCAGCCCAGGGGGTAATTCACCCCTCCACTTT
J gene: TRBJ1-6
clone size: .
D gene: TRBD1
V gene: TRBV11-2

CDR3 protein: CASSTLEKALFF
CDR3 DNA: TGTGCCAGCAGCACGTTGGAGAAGGCGCTGTTTTTT
J gene: TRBJ1-4
clone size: .
D gene: .
V gene: TRBV28

CDR3 protein: CASSLAVQGAGQPQHF
CDR3 DNA: TGTGCCAGCAGCTTAGCGGTTCAGGGGGCAGGTCAGCCCCAGCATTTT
J gene: TRBJ1-5
clone size: .
D gene: TRBD1
V gene: TRBV7-8

CDR3 protein: CASAAHYEQYF
CDR3 DNA: TGTGCCAGCGCAGCGCACTACGAGCAGTACTTC
J gene: TRBJ2-7
clone size: .
D gene: .
V gene: TRBV28